These 4 T cell receptor beta chains came from one sample sequenced in a study of blood T cells in healthy people across ages. A sample-barcoded 5' primer and a J-beta primer mix were used in a second PCR of roughly 6 to 11 cycles. TCRdb independently ran MiXCR on the 5' RACE reads; one entry per CDR3 protein. The data hold about a million distinct CDR3 sequences, with roughly two fifths observed a single time. The sample was blood. The receptors here all came from a man aged 18 to 29 in good health.

This clonotype was detected a few times. CDR3 sequence: CSARDHGNYGYTF. The CDR3 DNA follows: TGCAGTGCTAGAGATCATGGCAACTATGGCTACACCTTC. V and J are TRBV20-1 and TRBJ1-2; no reliable D call. The CDR3 sequence is 13 residues long. Per germline, CDR1 DFQATT and CDR2 SNEGSKA (reference sequence). V was trimmed by 0 bases and J by 2 bases, leaving 7 bases between them.

The chain links TRBV29-1 to TRBJ2-1; perhaps D is TRBD1 or TRBD2 (5 bases each). Germline CDR1 SQVTM, CDR2 ANQGSEA. V lost 4 bases to trimming and J lost 7 bases, with 11 bases between them. This CDR3 spans 12 amino acids. The CDR3 reads CSVGGPGNEQFF. DNA for the CDR3: TGCAGCGTTGGGGGACCAGGGAATGAGCAGTTCTTC.

This clonotype was observed at least ten times. A much larger clone is a single base away; this may be a read error. The chain uses TRBV7-9 and TRBJ2-1; tentative D call: TRBD2 (5 bases). Gene TRBJ2-7 matches the end of the DNA better, so the J call may be wrong. The CDR3 runs to 15 residues. Germline V lookup: CDR1 SEHNR, CDR2 FQNEAQ (reference sequence). DNA for the CDR3: TGTGCCAGCAGCTTAGCGGGGAGCTCCTACAATGAGCAGTACTTC. Translating it yields CASSLAGSSYNEQYF.

This clonotype was observed a handful of times. The chain uses TRBV5-1 and TRBJ2-1, with unresolved D. Germline values: CDR1 SGHRS, CDR2 YFSETQ. The V and J ends lost 2 bases and 7 bases respectively, with 22 bases between them. The CDR3 is 17 amino acids. This CDR3 reads CASSFYILGPVPNEQFF. CDR3 bases: TGCGCCAGCAGCTTTTACATCCTAGGACCGGTTCCTAATGAGCAGTTCTTC. The full variable domain, completed using reference TRBV5-1 and TRBJ2-1, is KAGVTQTPRYLIKTRGQQVTLSCSPISGHRSVSWYQQTPGQGLQFLFEYFSETQRNKGNFPGRFSGRQFSNSRSEMNVSTLELGDSALYLCASSFYILGPVPNEQFFGPGTRLTVL.